This T cell receptor (beta chain) was obtained from a study of blood T cells in healthy people across ages. Study context: About one barcoded beta molecule per two T cells came from capture by template switching. Broader study findings: More naive CD4+ cells and higher diversity marked long-lived donors relative to aged donors.

CDR1 is DFQATT, CDR2 SNEGSKA, per germline (reference sequence). The V end lost 6 bases, the J end lost 5 bases, and 19 bases lay between the germline ends. The CDR3 is 14 amino acids. Collection of roughly 9.6 milliliters of peripheral blood was performed for each donor. On this clonotype: Its antigen remains unknown.

Using a J-beta primer mix together with a sample-barcoded 5' primer, a second PCR was run for roughly 7 to 11 cycles. TCRdb analysed the 5' RACE reads with MiXCR anew, one entry per CDR3 protein. The top ten clones hold around 20% of a sample with hundreds of thousands of distinct CDR3 sequences, more than 45% of them seen once. Sequences were obtained from blood. This clonotype was sampled from a young man in good health. The chain couples TRBV20-1 to TRBJ1-2, with a tentative D call TRBD1 (5 bases). CDR3 in amino acids: CSAPSLQGRYGYTF. The CDR3 nucleotides read TGCAGTGCCCCTAGCCTCCAGGGTCGATATGGCTACACCTTC.